These 5 T cell receptor beta chains were sequenced from one sample in a study of siplizumab effects on memory and regulatory T cells. Sequencing was performed with immunoSEQ multiplex PCR; in TCRdb, only in-frame clones are kept and a portion is missing. The sample records about 66,000 clones, around 96% being singletons. Specimen: naive CD8+ T cells sorted from blood. The source of these receptors is a human donor in good health.

The genes are TRBV27 and TRBJ1-2; D not certain. Trimming pared 0 bases from V and 2 bases from J, leaving 7 bases between. Germline CDR1 MNHEY, CDR2 SMNVEV (reference sequence). This CDR3 region has 14 residues. The CDR3 protein is CASSLSGFNYGYTF. DNA for the CDR3: TGTGCCAGCAGTTTATCAGGGTTCAACTATGGCTACACCTTC.

The chain recombines TRBV13 with TRBJ1-2; 9 nucleotides align to TRBD1. Trimming removed 5 bases from V and 2 bases from J; junction bases left unmatched: 3. The CDR3 has 14 residues. Germline V lookup: CDR1 PRHDT, CDR2 FYEKMQ (reference sequence). The CDR3 DNA follows: TGTGCCAGCAGCGCCGGGACAGGGAACTATGGCTACACCTTC. It specifies CASSAGTGNYGYTF.

The rearrangement uses TRBV14 and TRBJ2-7, with TRBD2 matching over 11 bases. V dropped 0 bases and J dropped 3; count of bases not matched to a gene: 7. The CDR3 extends over 17 amino acids. Germline V gives CDR1 SGHDN, CDR2 FVKESK. CDR3 residues: CASSQDEGLAGGYEQYF. The DNA for the CDR3 is TGTGCCAGCAGCCAAGATGAGGGCCTAGCGGGGGGCTACGAGCAGTACTTC.

The chain joins TRBV14 to TRBJ2-7; D might be TRBD1 or TRBD2, each matching 5 bases. Germline CDR1 is SGHDN and CDR2 is FVKESK. With 6 bases removed from V and 2 bases from J, the gap between germline ends came to 14 bases. The CDR3 is made up of 14 amino acids. The CDR3 sequence is CASSPEGTPYEQYF. In DNA form, the CDR3 reads TGTGCCAGCAGTCCTGAAGGGACCCCCTACGAGCAGTACTTC. Using reference TRBV14 and TRBJ2-7 for the parts outside the CDR3, the full variable domain is EAGVTQFPSHSVIEKGQTVTLRCDPISGHDNLYWYRRVMGKEIKFLLHFVKESKQDESGMPNNRFLAERTGGTYSTLKVQPAELEDSGVYFCASSPEGTPYEQYFGPGTRLTVT.

This chain connects TRBV7-9 to TRBJ1-5; D may be TRBD1 (6 bases). The CDR3 length is 15 residues. Trimming stripped 5 bases from V and 4 bases from J, with 15 bases between. Germline V lookup: CDR1 SEHNR, CDR2 FQNEAQ (reference sequence). Written as DNA, the CDR3 is TGTGCCAGCAGCCCGGACGGGGGCCTTAATCAGCCCCAGCATTTT. It codes for CASSPDGGLNQPQHF.